Sequencing of this T cell receptor beta chain was carried out in a study of cytotoxic CD8 clonotypes in ibrutinib-treated CLL. Background on the study: Investigators collected response samples after a median around twelve months of treatment, range 6 to 36.

General observations from the study: Rare overall, public clonotypes shrank or held steady under therapy. Baseline clonality was higher than in age-matched healthy donors and moved in step with circulating CD8+ T-cell counts.

The targeted sequencing depth was 1 in 200,000 to 1 in 1 million T cells. The assay was immunoSEQ multiplex PCR, and TCRdb's table has in-frame clones only and misses some. The table records some 130,000 clones, 70% to 90% of them present only once. CDR3 length equals 13 residues. J was trimmed by 4 bases and V by 5 bases; bases with no gene match: 4. Germline CDR1 is MNHEY and CDR2 is SVGAGI. A word on this clone: What it binds is not known.

Here the sequenced sample was PBMCs, taken after 24 months of ibrutinib treatment. This clonotype was sampled from a human donor with chronic lymphocytic leukemia. The rearrangement joins TRBV6-5 to TRBJ2-5, with 7 bases lining up with TRBD2. The CDR3 bases are TGTGCCAGCAGTCCTAGCGGCCCAGAGACCCAGTACTTC. Protein sequence: CASSPSGPETQYF.